This T cell receptor (beta chain) was profiled in a study of human T cells and chemical hapten exposure. General observations from the study: PT1 expanded TCR numbers rose with patch test score. Among TCRs, those above 1 in 1000 frequency were unaffected by DPC sensitization.

With V trimmed by 2 bases and J by 1 base, 0 bases remained unmatched. The CDR3 extends over 15 amino acids. From germline, CDR1 is MNHEY and CDR2 SVGAGI. Each CDR3 protein gets one entry after TCRdb re-called the RACE reads with MiXCR. This sample has 300,000 to 450,000 distinct CDR3 sequences, with 4.8% found just once. Described time point: patch test 1, 2 weeks after DPC sensitization. Treatment given: therapeutic diphenylcyclopropenone sensitization with weekly scalp DPC. Phlebotomy was performed prior to application of every patch test. This clonotype was seen at least ten times. No antigen is known for it.

The J gene is TRBJ2-3, the V gene TRBV6-5, with TRBD2 identical over 10 bases. This receptor was identified in a woman in her forties or fifties with alopecia areata. Some clones in this sample may be carry-over from other donors' samples. The sequencing used whole blood, collected in connection with sensitization to the hapten diphenylcyclopropenone (DPC). CDR3 region: CASSYGLAGTDTQYF. The CDR3 nucleotides are TGTGCCAGCAGTTACGGACTAGCGGGCACAGATACGCAGTATTTT.